This TCR beta chain was obtained from a study of Ad26.COV2.S vaccination and SARS-CoV-2 variants. Repertoires were generated with immunoSEQ multiplex PCR, while TCRdb's copy carries only in-frame clones and drops some. The sample lists hundreds of thousands of clones, about 91% seen once, with roughly 3.9% in the top ten. Trimming cost V 0 bases and J 3 bases; bases outside gene matches: 8. Per germline, CDR1 SGDLS and CDR2 YYNGEE. This CDR3 is built from 17 residues. This chain uses TRBV9 with TRBJ1-1; 10 nucleotides match TRBD1. This material consisted of peripheral blood, taken after recovery from COVID-19. The clonotype originates from a human donor who had recovered from COVID-19. CDR3 loop: CASSVGYLGTGDTEAFF. The CDR3 region has the DNA TGTGCCAGCAGCGTAGGGTATCTTGGGACAGGGGACACTGAAGCTTTCTTT.